These 15 T cell receptor beta chains share one sample of origin, sequenced in a study of cytomegalovirus exposure and HLA in healthy donors. Researchers ran the PCR with 60 Vbeta and 13 Jbeta primers. Only in-frame clones appear in the TCRdb table, and some are missing; sequencing was by immunoSEQ multiplex PCR. Seen here are roughly 200,000 clones, around three quarters observed once, and the top ten hold 3.5% to 5%. Sequencing input: PBMCs. All receptors derive from a woman aged 25 to 39 in good health and CMV-seropositive.

This chain's CDR3 is CASSYGGRRIYNEQFF. For the CDR3, the DNA is TGTGCCAGCAGTTACGGAGGGAGGCGGATATACAATGAGCAGTTCTTC. The rearrangement uses TRBV6-5 and TRBJ2-1; D may be TRBD2 (6 bases). The CDR3 covers 16 residues. V lost 2 bases and J 4 bases, leaving 15 bases between the germline ends. The germline CDR1 and CDR2 sequences are MNHEY and SVGAGI.

J is TRBJ1-1 and V is TRBV7-8; the D gene is possibly TRBD1 (5 bases). Trimming took 0 bases from V and 3 from J, leaving 11 bases between them. Germline V lookup: CDR1 SGHVS, CDR2 FQNEAQ. The CDR3 consists of 15 residues. The CDR3: CASSLAGTLDTEAFF. The CDR3 coding sequence is TGTGCCAGCAGCTTAGCCGGGACTCTGGACACTGAAGCTTTCTTT.

The chain recombines TRBV29-1 with TRBJ1-3; TRBD1 agrees at 8 bases. With 6 bases clipped from V and 0 bases from J, the junction kept 10 bases outside the gene matches. The CDR3 is 16 amino acids. CDR1 SQVTM and CDR2 ANQGSEA come from the germline V gene. CDR3 region: CSVNDRGDASGNTIYF. The CDR3 DNA follows: TGCAGCGTGAACGACAGGGGCGATGCCTCTGGAAACACCATATATTTT.

The V and J genes are TRBV2 and TRBJ2-7; perhaps TRBD2 as D (7 bases). The length of the CDR3 is 15 residues. Trimming cost V 4 bases and J 5 bases, with 18 bases left between them. Germline loops: CDR1 SNHLY, CDR2 FYNNEI. CDR3 nucleotides: TGTGCCAGCAGTGGATTGGAGGGGGGGCTGCACGAGCAGTACTTC. Its protein is CASSGLEGGLHEQYF.

This clone was counted only a few times. The chain links TRBV2 to TRBJ1-1; D remains ambiguous. Trimming cost V 4 bases and J 0 bases, with 12 bases left between them. The CDR3 consists of 15 residues. Germline V gene sequence: CDR1 SNHLY, CDR2 FYNNEI. The CDR3 bases are TGTGCCAGCAGTGTGTTGGGCACTGTGAACACTGAAGCTTTCTTT. Translating gives CASSVLGTVNTEAFF.

As for this clone: This same CDR3 is encoded by further DNA sequences in the sample. V is TRBV27 and J is TRBJ2-7, with 10 bases fitting TRBD1. The CDR3 covers 14 residues. V lost 3 bases, J lost 2 bases, and 1 base stayed unmatched. The V gene's germline CDR1 is MNHEY and CDR2 SMNVEV (reference sequence). CDR3 sequence: CASSFGTGAYEQYF. The CDR3 nucleotides are TGTGCCAGCAGTTTCGGGACAGGGGCCTACGAGCAGTACTTC.

V usage is TRBV12-2 and J usage is TRBJ2-4; the DNA was not used to check the table's D call, TRBD2. TRBV12-2 is described as a pseudogene. This CDR3 contains 20 residues. The CDR3 DNA is TGTGCAAGTCGCTTAGCGGAAAGTCGACTAGCGGGAGGTTGTAAGGACATTCAGTACTTC. Translation: CASRLAESRLAGGCKDIQYF.

The chain joins TRBV6-6 to TRBJ1-5; D is unclear. The CDR3 sequence is 13 residues long. Trimming took 2 bases from V and 7 from J, leaving 9 bases between them. Germline CDR1 reads MNHNY; CDR2 reads SVGAGI (reference sequence). The DNA of the CDR3 is TGTGCCAGCAGTTACCCCGCGGGACAGCCCCAGCATTTT. This gives the protein CASSYPAGQPQHF.

The chain employs TRBV11-3 and TRBJ2-7; TRBD2 matches 9 bases. Trimming cost V 5 bases and J 2 bases; bases outside gene matches: 4. Germline V gene lookup returns CDR1 SGHNT and CDR2 YENEEA. The CDR3 spans 14 residues. CDR3: CASSVAGATYEQYF. CDR3 in DNA: TGTGCCAGCAGCGTAGCGGGAGCGACCTACGAGCAGTACTTC. Drawing the rest from reference TRBV11-3 and TRBJ2-7, the complete variable domain is EAGVVQSPRYKIIEKKQPVAFWCNPISGHNTLYWYLQNLGQGPELLIRYENEEAVDDSQLPKDRFSAERLKGVDSTLKIQPAELGDSAVYLCASSVAGATYEQYFGPGTRLTVT.

V usage is TRBV5-1 and J usage is TRBJ1-4, with D unresolved. The germline gives CDR1 SGHRS, CDR2 YFSETQ. V lost 0 bases and J 0 bases, leaving 6 bases between the germline ends. This CDR3 contains 15 residues. This CDR3 reads CASSLGATTNEKLFF. CDR3 bases: TGCGCCAGCAGCTTGGGGGCTACAACTAATGAAAAACTGTTTTTT.

This sequence joins TRBV30 and TRBJ1-5, with D possibly matching TRBD1 (5 bases). Per germline, CDR1 GTSNPN and CDR2 SVGIG (reference sequence). Trimming pared 5 bases from V and 7 bases from J, leaving 15 bases between. The CDR3 length is 13 residues. The CDR3 loop is CAWALGGEQPQHF. The CDR3 region has the DNA TGTGCCTGGGCTTTGGGGGGAGAGCAGCCCCAGCATTTT.

The gene calls are TRBV7-8 and TRBJ2-2, with 12 positions matching TRBD2. The CDR3 runs 16 residues. After removal of 4 bases from V and 6 bases from J, the junction contained 6 bases not matched to a gene. The V gene's germline CDR1 is SGHVS and CDR2 FQNEAQ. CDR3 in amino acids: CASSSRLAGDPGELFF. The CDR3 nucleotides are TGTGCCAGCAGCTCCCGACTAGCGGGAGACCCCGGGGAGCTGTTTTTT.

This sequence joins TRBV9 and TRBJ2-4; a possible D gene is TRBD2 (6 bases). Germline assignment: CDR1 SGDLS and CDR2 YYNGEE. The CDR3 length is 16 residues. Trimming shortened V by 4 bases and J by 1 base, and 15 bases separated the two germline ends. The chain's CDR3 is CASSSSGGRAKNIQYF. The CDR3 nucleotides read TGTGCCAGCAGCTCCTCCGGGGGAAGGGCCAAAAACATTCAGTACTTC. The whole variable domain, filled in from reference TRBV9 and TRBJ2-4, reads DSGVTQTPKHLITATGQRVTLRCSPRSGDLSVYWYQQSLDQGLQFLIQYYNGEERAKGNILERFSAQQFPDLHSELNLSSLELGDSALYFCASSSSGGRAKNIQYFGAGTRLSVL.

The genes are TRBV6-4 and TRBJ2-2; the D gene is possibly TRBD1 (5 bases). V lost 2 bases and J 3 bases, leaving 7 bases between the germline ends. The CDR3 totals 14 residues. CDR1 MRHNA and CDR2 SNTAGT come from the germline V gene. CDR3 protein: CASSDTTDTGELFF. CDR3 sequence (DNA): TGTGCCAGCAGTGACACGACAGACACCGGGGAGCTGTTTTTT.

The V and J genes are TRBV13 and TRBJ2-3; 8 bases fit TRBD2. Per germline, CDR1 PRHDT and CDR2 FYEKMQ (reference sequence). V dropped 5 bases and J dropped 0; count of bases not matched to a gene: 10. There are 17 residues in the CDR3. The CDR3 is CASSPQGAGGSTDTQYF. For the CDR3, the DNA is TGTGCCAGCAGCCCACAAGGGGCGGGGGGAAGCACAGATACGCAGTATTTT.